Included here is one T cell receptor (beta chain) sequence, with context. The data belong to a study of blood T cell repertoires in COVID-19. About the research overall: Donors in the United States, Italy and Spain gave samples during acute or convalescent COVID-19. The cDNA or gDNA used as material had been derived from T cells, B-cell-depleted T cells, or PBMCs.

The ends were cut back, 8 bases at V and 5 bases at J, with 16 bases in the middle. The germline V gene encodes CDR1 LNHDA and CDR2 SQIVND (reference sequence). The CDR3 covers 13 residues. Original processing methods: Researchers report that nucleated cell counts were estimated from reference gene primer amplification. Only in-frame clones appear in the TCRdb table, and some are missing; sequencing was by immunoSEQ multiplex PCR. V, J and clone size derive from that table, while D and trimming were established from the DNA sequence. In the table there are 250,000 to 350,000 clones, about 81% of which are singletons. Enrolled during active infection, Seattle patients were then followed longitudinally.

Sequencing was performed on peripheral blood. The TCR originated in a human donor with COVID-19, enrolled during active disease. The donor label of this sample is uncertain. The rearrangement joins TRBV19 to TRBJ2-7, with D perhaps matching TRBD1 (6 bases). In DNA form, the CDR3 reads TGTGCCAGTCGAGTTACAGGGACGAACGAGCAGTACTTC. It specifies CASRVTGTNEQYF.